This is a list of T cell receptor beta chains from one sample in a study of blood T cell repertoires in COVID-19. Here immunoSEQ multiplex PCR was the method, and the copy in TCRdb shows in-frame clones only, minus some. The table has about 8,700 clones, 80% to 95% seen once. Specimen: peripheral blood. The receptor source for this set is a woman in her forties or fifties with active COVID-19. Each CDR3 is given with its conserved first and last residue. A D gene is named only where the DNA matches it firmly. Clone size, where shown, is once, few, many, or a class for clones that have expanded.

TRBV24-1,TRBJ2-5,-,-,TGTGCCACCAGTGATTTCGGAGAGACCCAGTACTTC,CATSDFGETQYF
TRBV25-1,TRBJ2-1,-,-,TGTGCCAGCAGTGAATCGGGGATGGATGAGCAGTTCTTC,CASSESGMDEQFF
TRBV6-1,TRBJ1-2,-,-,TGTGCCAGCAGTGAATCATTTCACTATGGCTACACCTTC,CASSESFHYGYTF
TRBV5-1,TRBJ2-3,-,-,TGCGCCAGCAGCTTGGGTCTAGCCGCTAGCACAGATACGCAGTATTTT,CASSLGLAASTDTQYF
TRBV9,TRBJ2-2,TRBD2,once,TGTGCCAGCAGCCCACTAGCGGAGACCACCGGGGAGCTGTTTTTT,CASSPLAETTGELFF
TRBV28,TRBJ2-2,TRBD1,-,TGTGCCAGCAGCCCCCATCCGGGACAGGGCACCGGGGAGCTGTTTTTT,CASSPHPGQGTGELFF
TRBV7-9,TRBJ2-1,-,medium-sized,TGTGCCAGCAGCACCGGGGTTCGGGAGCAGTTCTTC,CASSTGVREQFF
TRBV6-6,TRBJ2-3,TRBD2,-,TGTGCCAGCAGCTCCCCCGGGGGTAGCGGGAGGGCACTGACAGATACGCAGTATTTT,CASSSPGGSGRALTDTQYF
TRBV7-9,TRBJ2-2,TRBD1,-,TGTGCCAGCAGCCCGCTAGACGGACAGGGGCTCGGGGAGCTGTTTTTT,CASSPLDGQGLGELFF
TRBV5-4,TRBJ2-6,-,-,TGTGCCAGCAGCCCGTCGGGGAATGGGGCCAACGTCCTGACTTTC,CASSPSGNGANVLTF
TRBV28,TRBJ1-1,-,-,TGTGCCAGCAGTCCCCGCGGGACCCTCACTGAAGCTTTCTTT,CASSPRGTLTEAFF
TRBV7-2,TRBJ1-2,TRBD1,-,TGTGCCAGCAGCTTAGGGACAGGAGGATTTGGCTACACCTTC,CASSLGTGGFGYTF
TRBV5-5,TRBJ2-1,-,-,TGTGCCAGCAGCTCCCCGACGTCCTGGGGGCTTTACAATGAGCAGTTCTTC,CASSSPTSWGLYNEQFF
TRBV6-5,TRBJ2-5,-,-,TGTGCCAGCAGTTACTCGAGGCCTGAAGAGACCCAGTACTTC,CASSYSRPEETQYF
TRBV19,TRBJ2-1,-,-,TGTGCCAGTAGTGCATACAGGGAGTTGGGAAATGAGCAGTTCTTC,CASSAYRELGNEQFF
TRBV9,TRBJ1-2,-,-,TGTGCCAGCAGCGCCGACCGACGGAGAGGGGGCTACACCTTC,CASSADRRRGGYTF
TRBV25-1,TRBJ1-1,-,-,TGTGCCAGCAGTGAAGTGGGGGCAACTTTCTTT,CASSEVGATFF
TRBV24-1,TRBJ2-7,-,-,TGTGCCACCACGGGCAGGGCGACCTACGAGCAGTACTTC,CATTGRATYEQYF
TRBV6-5,TRBJ1-2,-,-,TGTGCCAGCAGACCAGGGGCCGGTGGCTACACCTTC,CASRPGAGGYTF
TRBV7-9,TRBJ2-5,-,-,TGTGCCAGCAGCTTAACAGCATCTGGACTGGGAGAGACCCAGTACTTC,CASSLTASGLGETQYF
TRBV2,TRBJ2-1,TRBD2,once,TGTGCCAGCCTCATGAGAACCGGGACTAGCGGTGGAAATGAGCAGTTCTTC,CASLMRTGTSGGNEQFF
TRBV21-1,TRBJ2-7,-,-,TGTGCCAGCAGCAAGGACAGCCCGGGCGAGCAGTACTTC,CASSKDSPGEQYF